This T cell receptor (beta chain) was sequenced during a study of post-analysis software for immune sequencing data. Study information: The disease courses spanned relapsing-remitting, secondary progressive and progressive-relapsing forms of multiple sclerosis.

The CDR3 loop spans 13 amino acids. Trimming left V 3 bases short and J 2 bases short, with 8 bases between. The germline gives CDR1 SEHNR, CDR2 FQNEAQ (reference sequence). The TCR beta cDNA libraries contained unique molecular identifiers. About 540,000 cDNA molecules were obtained from approximately 0.91 to 9.4 million T cells. Each CDR3 protein gets one entry after TCRdb re-called the PCR reads with MiXCR. The sample includes roughly 540,000 distinct CDR3 sequences, 34% seen only once; the top ten take around 6%. Findings and limits, study-wide: With F measure, samples from one preparation batch clustered together strongly. Controls had significantly higher normalized Chao1 diversity than multiple sclerosis patients. About five TRBV segments, including TRBV5-6, TRBV5-1 and TRBV20-1, were more frequent in patients than controls.

This clonotype was detected many times. Its target is unknown. The sequencing sample was made of blood. This sequence joins TRBV7-9 and TRBJ2-7; D is perhaps TRBD2 (5 bases). The clonotype originates from a girl younger than 18 with multiple sclerosis. CDR3 region: CASSLAGTYEQYF. CDR3 nucleotide sequence: TGTGCCAGCAGCTTGGCCGGGACCTACGAGCAGTACTTC. The variable domain in full, completed from reference TRBV7-9 and TRBJ2-7, reads DTGVSQNPRHKITKRGQNVTFRCDPISEHNRLYWYRQTLGQGPEFLTYFQNEAQLEKSRLLSDRFSAERPKGSFSTLEIQRTEQGDSAMYLCASSLAGTYEQYFGPGTRLTVT.